Listed below are T cell receptor beta chains from one sample, sequenced in a study of blood T cell repertoires in COVID-19. Sequenced by immunoSEQ multiplex PCR; TCRdb stores in-frame clones only, minus some. The top ten hold around 7.9% of the sample, which has over 400,000 clones, about 88% seen once. The sequenced sample was PBMCs or T cells enriched from blood (not recorded which). Source of these receptors: a woman aged 60-70 years who had recovered from COVID-19. Both conserved end residues are part of each CDR3. D genes are given only for firm matches. Clone size is not always given. Where it is, it says once, few, many or a class for expanded clones.

J: TRBJ2-1; D: NA; length: 15; size: NA; V: TRBV18; CDR3: CASSPGGFPYNEQFF; DNA: TGTGCCAGCTCACCAGGGGGGTTCCCCTACAATGAGCAGTTCTTC
J: TRBJ1-4; D: NA; length: 14; size: NA; V: TRBV11-3; CDR3: CASSTGLVNEKLFF; DNA: TGTGCCAGCAGCACAGGGCTGGTCAATGAAAAACTGTTTTTT
J: TRBJ2-2; D: NA; length: 14; size: NA; V: TRBV27; CDR3: CASSFYYLSGELFF; DNA: TGTGCCAGCAGTTTTTATTATCTCTCCGGGGAGCTGTTTTTT
J: TRBJ2-1; D: TRBD2; length: 16; size: NA; V: TRBV2; CDR3: CASSEPVAGGPNEQFF; DNA: TGTGCCAGCAGTGAGCCGGTCGCGGGGGGGCCCAATGAGCAGTTCTTC
J: TRBJ2-2; D: NA; length: 13; size: NA; V: TRBV5-4; CDR3: CASSRRDTGELFF; DNA: TGTGCCAGCAGCCGCCGGGACACCGGGGAGCTGTTTTTT
J: TRBJ2-3; D: TRBD2; length: 16; size: NA; V: TRBV19; CDR3: CASSIVTGGPTDTQYF; DNA: TGTGCCAGTAGTATAGTGACGGGGGGGCCTACAGATACGCAGTATTTT
J: TRBJ1-1; D: NA; length: 15; size: NA; V: TRBV27; CDR3: CASSSRLGGGTEAFF; DNA: TGTGCCAGCAGTTCCCGTTTAGGGGGGGGGACTGAAGCTTTCTTT
J: TRBJ2-3; D: TRBD2; length: 17; size: NA; V: TRBV2; CDR3: CASSERERGASTDTQYF; DNA: TGTGCCAGCAGTGAAAGGGAGCGGGGGGCAAGCACAGATACGCAGTATTTT
J: TRBJ2-3; D: NA; length: 15; size: NA; V: TRBV5-1; CDR3: CASSWVPSEADTQYF; DNA: TGCGCCAGCAGCTGGGTCCCTAGTGAGGCAGATACGCAGTATTTT
J: TRBJ1-1; D: NA; length: 14; size: NA; V: TRBV5-1; CDR3: CASSRGADNTEAFF; DNA: TGCGCCAGCAGCCGGGGGGCCGATAACACTGAAGCTTTCTTT
J: TRBJ2-5; D: NA; length: 13; size: NA; V: TRBV6-5; CDR3: CASRHRVQETQYF; DNA: TGTGCCAGCAGACACCGGGTCCAAGAGACCCAGTACTTC
J: TRBJ2-2; D: TRBD2; length: 15; size: NA; V: TRBV7-2; CDR3: CASSPRGGAGGELFF; DNA: TGTGCCAGCAGCCCCCGCGGGGGGGCTGGCGGGGAGCTGTTTTTT
J: TRBJ1-1; D: NA; length: 14; size: NA; V: TRBV27; CDR3: CASSLPGRGTEAFF; DNA: TGTGCCAGCAGTTTGCCAGGGCGAGGCACTGAAGCTTTCTTT
J: TRBJ1-2; D: TRBD1; length: 16; size: NA; V: TRBV5-1; CDR3: CASSLVGTDPNYGYTF; DNA: TGCGCCAGCAGCTTGGTCGGGACAGACCCTAACTATGGCTACACCTTC
J: TRBJ1-1; D: TRBD1; length: 15; size: NA; V: TRBV11-2; CDR3: CASSGGQGIGTEAFF; DNA: TGTGCCAGCAGCGGAGGACAGGGGATCGGGACTGAAGCTTTCTTT
J: TRBJ1-6; D: TRBD1; length: 16; size: NA; V: TRBV11-2; CDR3: CASSPGQGAYNSPLHF; DNA: TGTGCCAGCAGCCCAGGACAGGGGGCGTATAATTCACCCCTCCACTTT
J: TRBJ1-5; D: NA; length: 14; size: NA; V: TRBV6-1; CDR3: CASSESTGNQPQHF; DNA: TGTGCCAGCAGTGAATCAACGGGGAATCAGCCCCAGCATTTT
J: TRBJ2-1; D: NA; length: 13; size: NA; V: TRBV7-9; CDR3: CASSLGTDNEQFF; DNA: TGTGCCAGCAGCTTAGGGACAGACAATGAGCAGTTCTTC
J: TRBJ2-7; D: NA; length: 13; size: NA; V: TRBV7-9; CDR3: CASSRNILHEQYF; DNA: TGTGCCAGCAGCCGAAATATTCTACACGAGCAGTACTTC
J: TRBJ2-7; D: TRBD1; length: 15; size: NA; V: TRBV24-1; CDR3: CATSDPMTGGDEQYF; DNA: TGTGCCACCAGTGATCCGATGACAGGGGGCGACGAGCAGTACTTC
J: TRBJ1-2; D: TRBD1; length: 17; size: NA; V: TRBV28; CDR3: CASNSSPPGQGKDGYTF; DNA: TGTGCCAGCAATTCTTCTCCCCCGGGACAGGGAAAGGATGGCTACACCTTC
J: TRBJ2-7; D: NA; length: 13; size: NA; V: TRBV7-9; CDR3: CASSSDRTYEQYF; DNA: TGTGCCAGCAGCTCGGACAGAACCTACGAGCAGTACTTC
J: TRBJ1-6; D: NA; length: 13; size: NA; V: TRBV19; CDR3: CASSPQFNSPLHF; DNA: TGTGCCAGTAGTCCACAGTTTAATTCACCCCTCCACTTT
J: TRBJ2-5; D: NA; length: 14; size: NA; V: TRBV15; CDR3: CATSTRTDGETQYF; DNA: TGTGCCACCAGCACCCGGACAGACGGGGAGACCCAGTACTTC
J: TRBJ2-3; D: TRBD1; length: 14; size: NA; V: TRBV14; CDR3: CASSQATGGSSQYF; DNA: TGTGCCAGCAGCCAAGCTACAGGGGGGAGTTCGCAGTATTTT
J: TRBJ2-5; D: TRBD1; length: 14; size: once; V: TRBV3-1/TRBV3-2; CDR3: CASSRTGTEETQYF; DNA: TGTGCCAGCAGCCGGACAGGCACCGAAGAGACCCAGTACTTC
J: TRBJ2-1; D: TRBD2; length: 15; size: once; V: TRBV7-2; CDR3: CASSLSSGGANEQFF; DNA: TGTGCCAGCAGCCTGAGTAGCGGGGGGGCAAATGAGCAGTTCTTC
J: TRBJ1-2; D: TRBD1; length: 14; size: NA; V: TRBV7-2; CDR3: CASSGTGTAYGYTF; DNA: TGTGCCAGCAGCGGGACTGGGACAGCCTATGGCTACACCTTC
J: TRBJ1-4; D: TRBD1; length: 14; size: NA; V: TRBV5-1; CDR3: CASSDRGLDEKLFF; DNA: TGCGCCAGCAGCGACAGGGGGCTTGATGAAAAACTGTTTTTT
J: TRBJ1-2; D: TRBD1; length: 16; size: NA; V: TRBV6-5; CDR3: CASSYSRGQGHYGYTF; DNA: TGTGCCAGCAGTTACTCGAGGGGGCAGGGTCACTATGGCTACACCTTC
J: TRBJ1-6; D: NA; length: 16; size: NA; V: TRBV5-1; CDR3: CASSSQEGSYNSPLHF; DNA: TGCGCCAGCAGCTCCCAGGAGGGCTCCTATAATTCACCCCTCCACTTT
J: TRBJ2-1; D: TRBD1; length: 16; size: NA; V: TRBV2; CDR3: CASSGTGFSSYNEQFF; DNA: TGTGCCAGCAGTGGGACAGGGTTTTCGTCCTACAATGAGCAGTTCTTC
J: TRBJ1-2; D: NA; length: 12; size: NA; V: TRBV24-1; CDR3: CATSDPQLGYTF; DNA: TGTGCCACCAGTGACCCCCAGTTGGGCTACACCTTC
J: TRBJ1-2; D: TRBD1; length: 13; size: NA; V: TRBV7-9; CDR3: CAILTGGGYGYTF; DNA: TGTGCCATCCTCACAGGGGGCGGCTATGGCTACACCTTC
J: TRBJ2-1; D: TRBD1; length: 15; size: NA; V: TRBV18; CDR3: CASSPGQGVNNEQFF; DNA: TGTGCCAGCTCACCGGGACAGGGCGTAAACAATGAGCAGTTCTTC
J: TRBJ1-3; D: NA; length: 16; size: few; V: TRBV19; CDR3: CASSDRLTMSGNTIYF; DNA: TGTGCCAGTAGTGACCGACTCACTATGTCCGGAAACACCATATATTTT
J: TRBJ1-1; D: NA; length: 13; size: NA; V: TRBV29-1; CDR3: CSVAGGRHAEAFF; DNA: TGCAGCGTTGCGGGGGGGAGGCACGCTGAAGCTTTCTTT
J: TRBJ1-2; D: NA; length: 12; size: NA; V: TRBV10-2; CDR3: CASSPGYHGYTF; DNA: TGCGCCAGCAGTCCAGGGTACCATGGCTACACCTTC
J: TRBJ2-1; D: NA; length: 16; size: once; V: TRBV4-1; CDR3: CASSQPQRGSYNEQFF; DNA: TGCGCCAGCAGCCAACCCCAGCGAGGCTCCTACAATGAGCAGTTCTTC
J: TRBJ2-1; D: TRBD2; length: 16; size: NA; V: TRBV3-1/TRBV3-2; CDR3: CASSQRTSGGANEQFF; DNA: TGTGCCAGCAGCCAACGCACTAGCGGGGGGGCGAATGAGCAGTTCTTC
J: TRBJ2-3; D: TRBD2; length: 14; size: NA; V: TRBV7-9; CDR3: CASSRAGGTDTQYF; DNA: TGTGCCAGCAGCCGTGCGGGGGGCACAGATACGCAGTATTTT
J: TRBJ1-2; D: NA; length: 12; size: NA; V: TRBV29-1; CDR3: CSVGGVDYGYTF; DNA: TGCAGCGTGGGGGGTGTCGACTATGGCTACACCTTC
J: TRBJ2-2; D: NA; length: 16; size: NA; V: TRBV18; CDR3: CASSPRILEVTGELFF; DNA: TGTGCCAGCTCACCCCGTATCCTAGAGGTCACCGGGGAGCTGTTTTTT
J: TRBJ2-1; D: NA; length: 16; size: NA; V: TRBV27; CDR3: CASSTSRGARHNEQFF; DNA: TGTGCCAGCAGTACCTCTCGTGGGGCCCGCCACAATGAGCAGTTCTTC
J: TRBJ1-2; D: NA; length: 13; size: NA; V: TRBV7-2; CDR3: CASSSRQEDGYTF; DNA: TGTGCCAGCAGCTCCCGACAGGAGGATGGCTACACCTTC
J: TRBJ1-2; D: NA; length: 13; size: NA; V: TRBV12-3/TRBV12-4; CDR3: CASSSRGLWGYTF; DNA: TGTGCCAGCAGTTCGAGGGGGTTGTGGGGCTACACCTTC
J: TRBJ2-2; D: TRBD2; length: 16; size: NA; V: TRBV6-6; CDR3: CASSPTGTSGTGELFF; DNA: TGTGCCAGCAGTCCCACCGGGACTAGCGGCACCGGGGAGCTGTTTTTT
J: TRBJ1-5; D: NA; length: 14; size: NA; V: TRBV6-2/TRBV6-3; CDR3: CASSYSGGPTAQHF; DNA: TGTGCCAGCAGTTACTCCGGGGGGCCCACGGCCCAGCATTTT
J: TRBJ1-1; D: NA; length: 13; size: NA; V: TRBV21-1; CDR3: CASSVRGNTEAFF; DNA: TGTGCCAGCAGCGTAAGGGGGAACACTGAAGCTTTCTTT
J: TRBJ2-1; D: TRBD1; length: 15; size: NA; V: TRBV24-1; CDR3: CATSDVRQGDNEQFF; DNA: TGTGCCACCAGTGACGTTCGACAGGGAGACAATGAGCAGTTCTTC
J: TRBJ1-2; D: NA; length: 18; size: NA; V: TRBV7-6; CDR3: CASSRRFVGSRGTYGYTF; DNA: TGTGCCAGCAGCCGGAGGTTTGTGGGGTCCCGGGGGACCTATGGCTACACCTTC
J: TRBJ2-2; D: NA; length: 16; size: NA; V: TRBV4-1; CDR3: CASSQSPAASTGELFF; DNA: TGCGCCAGCAGCCAAAGCCCCGCGGCGAGCACCGGGGAGCTGTTTTTT
J: TRBJ2-1; D: TRBD2; length: 15; size: once; V: TRBV4-2; CDR3: CASSRGTSGYNEQFF; DNA: TGTGCCAGCAGCCGGGGGACTAGCGGTTACAATGAGCAGTTCTTC